This is a list of T cell receptor beta chains from one sample in a study of PD-1 blockade in classical Hodgkin lymphoma. Produced via immunoSEQ multiplex PCR; TCRdb's table is partial and in-frame only. Among around 21,000 clones listed, 88% were seen once. The specimen comprised CD8+ T cells from blood, sampled before the fourth cycle of nivolumab. Receptors were obtained from a human donor with classical Hodgkin lymphoma. Each CDR3 is given with its conserved first and last residue. D genes are given only for firm matches. Clone size, where shown, is once, few, many, or a class for clones that have expanded.

clone_size,v_call,cdr3_length,j_call,d_call,cdr3_aa,cdr3_nt
once,TRBV5-1,16,TRBJ1-1,NA,CASSLGNLERYTEAFF,TGCGCCAGCAGCTTGGGGAATCTCGAGCGCTACACTGAAGCTTTCTTT
NA,TRBV27,13,TRBJ2-1,NA,CAASWGEYGEQFF,TGTGCCGCGTCTTGGGGGGAGTATGGTGAGCAGTTCTTC
NA,TRBV7-9,12,TRBJ1-2,NA,CASSLSSYGYTF,TGTGCCAGCAGCTTGTCTTCCTATGGCTACACCTTC
once,TRBV6-1,15,TRBJ2-7,TRBD1,CASTARDRGVYEQYF,TGTGCCAGCACCGCCCGGGACAGGGGCGTCTACGAGCAGTACTTC
NA,TRBV27,14,TRBJ2-3,TRBD1,CASSVRGRADTQYF,TGTGCCAGCAGTGTCAGGGGGCGGGCAGATACGCAGTATTTT
NA,TRBV27,13,TRBJ2-1,NA,CASSWTEDNEQFF,TGTGCCAGCAGTTGGACTGAGGACAATGAGCAGTTCTTC
NA,TRBV14,13,TRBJ2-7,NA,CASSQDPSYEQYF,TGTGCCAGCAGCCAAGATCCGTCCTACGAGCAGTACTTC
NA,TRBV30,12,TRBJ1-3,NA,CAWKGIGNTIYF,TGTGCCTGGAAGGGCATAGGAAACACCATATATTTT
NA,TRBV7-2,16,TRBJ2-7,TRBD1,CASSLGTGTGAHEQYF,TGTGCCAGCAGCCTTGGGACCGGGACAGGGGCGCACGAGCAGTACTTC
NA,TRBV9,14,TRBJ2-4,NA,CASSVGDAINIQYF,TGTGCCAGCAGCGTCGGAGACGCTATAAACATTCAGTACTTC
NA,TRBV9,14,TRBJ1-1,NA,CASSVQGANTEAFF,TGTGCCAGCAGCGTACAAGGGGCGAACACTGAAGCTTTCTTT
NA,TRBV4-2,14,TRBJ2-1,NA,CASSQEIGHNEQFF,TGTGCCAGCAGCCAAGAAATTGGCCACAATGAGCAGTTCTTC
NA,TRBV7-9,11,TRBJ2-7,NA,CASSPGYEQYF,TGTGCCAGCAGTCCAGGCTACGAGCAGTACTTC
NA,TRBV6-6,12,TRBJ2-1,NA,CASSPYGTEQFF,TGTGCCAGCAGTCCCTACGGGACGGAGCAGTTCTTC
NA,TRBV7-8,15,TRBJ1-1,NA,CASSLKGVGNTEAFF,TGTGCCAGCAGCCTCAAAGGGGTTGGGAACACTGAAGCTTTCTTT
NA,TRBV6-1,13,TRBJ1-3,NA,CASDRTVGNTIYF,TGTGCCAGCGATAGGACGGTCGGAAACACCATATATTTT
NA,TRBV7-9,16,TRBJ2-1,TRBD1,CASSRGGVGAYNEQFF,TGTGCCAGCAGCCGAGGGGGCGTAGGGGCCTACAATGAGCAGTTCTTC
NA,TRBV4-1,18,TRBJ1-1,NA,CASSPLEQAATGNTEAFF,TGCGCCAGCAGCCCCCTGGAACAGGCCGCTACGGGAAACACTGAAGCTTTCTTT
NA,TRBV12-5,16,TRBJ1-2,TRBD1,CASGLARGARDYGYTF,TGTGCTAGTGGTTTGGCCAGGGGGGCCCGGGACTATGGCTACACCTTC
NA,TRBV7-3,16,TRBJ2-7,TRBD2,CASSLSGGPETYEQYF,TGTGCCAGCAGCTTATCGGGGGGACCTGAAACCTACGAGCAGTACTTC
NA,TRBV4-1,15,TRBJ1-1,TRBD1,CASSLTGQLNTEAFF,TGCGCCAGCAGCCTTACGGGACAGTTGAACACTGAAGCTTTCTTT
NA,TRBV7-3,18,TRBJ2-3,TRBD2,CASSLTGTSGIGTDTQYF,TGTGCCAGCAGCTTAACGGGGACTAGCGGGATTGGCACAGATACGCAGTATTTT
NA,TRBV27,16,TRBJ2-2,NA,CASSLTRETYTGELFF,TGTGCCAGCAGTTTAACACGGGAAACGTACACCGGGGAGCTGTTTTTT
NA,TRBV6-5,15,TRBJ2-1,NA,CASSTPWGIQSEQFF,TGTGCCAGCAGTACCCCCTGGGGCATCCAAAGTGAGCAGTTCTTC
NA,TRBV7-3,14,TRBJ2-2,TRBD1,CASSLTGGGGELFF,TGTGCCAGCAGCTTGACAGGGGGCGGCGGGGAGCTGTTTTTT
NA,TRBV15,14,TRBJ2-7,TRBD2,CATSAGRGRYEQYF,TGTGCCACCAGCGCCGGGAGGGGACGCTACGAGCAGTACTTC
few,TRBV27,13,TRBJ1-1,NA,CASSSLGDTEAFF,TGTGCCAGCAGTTCCCTGGGGGACACTGAAGCTTTCTTT
NA,TRBV7-9,11,TRBJ2-2,NA,CASSLTGELFF,TGTGCCAGCAGCCTTACAGGGGAGCTGTTTTTT
once,TRBV15,16,TRBJ2-1,NA,CATTIDRGSSYNEQFF,TGTGCCACCACTATTGATCGGGGGAGCTCCTACAATGAGCAGTTCTTC
NA,TRBV19,14,TRBJ2-3,NA,CASSSPDTTDTQYF,TGTGCCAGTAGTTCCCCGGACACGACAGATACGCAGTATTTT
NA,TRBV19,14,TRBJ2-1,TRBD2,CASSMTSGYNEQFF,TGTGCCAGTAGTATGACTAGCGGTTACAATGAGCAGTTCTTC
NA,TRBV27,14,TRBJ2-7,NA,CASSLAPGPYEQYF,TGTGCCAGCAGTTTAGCCCCGGGACCTTACGAGCAGTACTTC
few,TRBV10-3,16,TRBJ1-1,NA,CAISESLRPMNTEAFF,TGTGCCATCAGTGAGTCTCTGCGGCCCATGAACACTGAAGCTTTCTTT
few,TRBV10-3,14,TRBJ1-5,NA,CAISEGAFNQPQHF,TGTGCCATCAGTGAGGGGGCATTCAATCAGCCCCAGCATTTT
NA,TRBV25-1,15,TRBJ1-1,NA,CASSGFTGGGTEAFF,TGTGCCAGCAGTGGTTTCACAGGCGGAGGAACTGAAGCTTTCTTT
NA,TRBV9,15,TRBJ2-7,NA,CASSVAPGSAYEQYF,TGTGCCAGCAGCGTAGCTCCAGGGTCAGCCTACGAGCAGTACTTC
NA,TRBV19,14,TRBJ2-2,NA,CASSPGPRIGELFF,TGTGCCAGTAGTCCGGGGCCTAGAATCGGGGAGCTGTTTTTT
NA,TRBV9,15,TRBJ2-1,TRBD2,CASSPLTSGFNEQFF,TGTGCCAGCAGCCCCTTGACTAGCGGATTTAATGAGCAGTTCTTC
NA,TRBV6-1,14,TRBJ1-2,NA,CASSDWGESYGYTF,TGTGCCAGCAGTGACTGGGGGGAGAGCTATGGCTACACCTTC
NA,TRBV25-1,13,TRBJ2-7,NA,CASSEWEDYEQYF,TGTGCCAGCAGTGAATGGGAGGACTACGAGCAGTACTTC
NA,TRBV2,12,TRBJ2-1,NA,CASSEGRDEQFF,TGTGCCAGCAGTGAAGGGAGGGATGAGCAGTTCTTC
NA,TRBV28,13,TRBJ2-4,NA,CASSFGRGKIQYF,TGTGCCAGCAGTTTTGGCAGAGGTAAAATTCAGTACTTC
NA,TRBV27,13,TRBJ1-2,NA,CASSFSGNYGYTF,TGTGCCAGCAGTTTTTCCGGTAACTATGGCTACACCTTC
NA,TRBV28,16,TRBJ2-2,NA,CASSLWASANTGELFF,TGTGCCAGCAGTTTATGGGCTAGCGCGAACACCGGGGAGCTGTTTTTT
NA,TRBV19,13,TRBJ2-7,NA,CASSPGIYYEQYF,TGTGCCAGTAGCCCCGGGATCTACTACGAGCAGTACTTC
NA,TRBV30,11,TRBJ2-5,NA,CAWSVDETQYF,TGTGCCTGGAGTGTCGACGAGACCCAGTACTTC
NA,TRBV27,11,TRBJ2-7,NA,CASSTAYEQYF,TGTGCCAGCAGTACAGCCTACGAGCAGTACTTC
NA,TRBV7-9,16,TRBJ2-5,TRBD1,CASSLLRTGSGETQYF,TGTGCCAGCAGCTTATTACGGACAGGGTCAGGGGAGACCCAGTACTTC
NA,TRBV25-1,17,TRBJ2-2,NA,CASSESKTGLYTGELFF,TGTGCCAGCAGTGAATCTAAGACAGGCCTCTACACCGGGGAGCTGTTTTTT
NA,TRBV5-6,14,TRBJ2-5,NA,CASSFGGIQETQYF,TGTGCCAGCAGCTTTGGGGGAATCCAAGAGACCCAGTACTTC
NA,TRBV6-5,14,TRBJ2-3,TRBD1,CASSWGQGRDTQYF,TGTGCCAGCAGTTGGGGACAGGGAAGGGATACGCAGTATTTT
NA,TRBV29-1,15,TRBJ2-7,TRBD2,CSYGAGGPRSYEQYF,TGCAGCTATGGTGCGGGAGGACCCCGCTCCTACGAGCAGTACTTC
NA,TRBV5-6,15,TRBJ1-5,NA,CASSLGASSNQPQHF,TGTGCCAGCAGCTTGGGGGCTTCGAGCAATCAGCCCCAGCATTTT
NA,TRBV6-1,13,TRBJ2-1,NA,CASSEDWGNEQFF,TGTGCCAGCAGTGAAGATTGGGGGAATGAGCAGTTCTTC
NA,TRBV29-1,17,TRBJ2-6,NA,CSLWGMVGGSGANVLTF,TGCAGCCTTTGGGGCATGGTCGGGGGCTCTGGGGCCAACGTCCTGACTTTC